These T cell receptor beta chains were read from a single sample in a study of control samples from healthy donors and cancer patients. The assay was immunoSEQ multiplex PCR, and TCRdb's table has in-frame clones only and misses some. The sample lists 70,000 to 75,000 clones; more than 85% were seen once. The material sequenced was blood. The receptors here all came from a woman in her 50s in good health. CDR3s include the opening cysteine and the closing phenylalanine or tryptophan. D genes are given only for firm matches. A clone size is listed for some rows: how often the clone was seen (once, few, many), or a class if it is expanded.

j_gene | v_gene | d_gene | abundance | CDR3aa | CDR3nt
TRBJ2-2 | TRBV5-1 | . | . | CASSLALGDTGELFF | TGCGCCAGCAGCTTGGCCCTCGGGGACACCGGGGAGCTGTTTTTT
TRBJ2-7 | TRBV19 | TRBD2 | . | CASSFRTGTSGSYEQYF | TGTGCCAGTAGTTTTCGAACCGGGACTAGCGGTTCCTACGAGCAGTACTTC
TRBJ1-4 | TRBV2 | . | . | CASTQDKKLFF | TGTGCCAGCACCCAGGATAAAAAACTGTTTTTT
TRBJ2-7 | TRBV27 | . | once | CATGRRSYEQYF | TGTGCCACGGGACGCCGATCCTACGAGCAGTACTTC
TRBJ2-7 | TRBV19 | . | few | CACSRTSSYEQYF | TGTGCCTGCTCGCGGACCTCCTCCTACGAGCAGTACTTC
TRBJ1-1 | TRBV4-2 | TRBD1 | . | CASSQDPPGQTMNTEAFF | TGTGCCAGCAGCCAAGATCCCCCGGGACAGACAATGAACACTGAAGCTTTCTTT
TRBJ1-6 | TRBV28 | . | . | CASSRDITPLHF | TGTGCCAGCAGCCGGGACATTACACCCCTCCACTTT
TRBJ1-1 | TRBV3-1/TRBV3-2 | . | . | CASRPAAKNTEAFF | TGTGCCAGCAGACCCGCGGCGAAGAACACTGAAGCTTTCTTT
TRBJ2-2 | TRBV7-3 | . | . | CASSHGGTGELFF | TGTGCCAGCAGCCACGGGGGCACCGGGGAGCTGTTTTTT
TRBJ2-5 | TRBV24-1 | TRBD2 | . | CATSDSREGVETQYF | TGTGCCACCAGTGATTCCAGGGAGGGAGTTGAGACCCAGTACTTC
TRBJ2-3 | TRBV15 | TRBD1 | . | CATSRGTGSRTDTQYF | TGTGCCACCAGCAGAGGGACAGGGTCGAGGACAGATACGCAGTATTTT
TRBJ1-2 | TRBV19 | TRBD1 | . | CASSATGGLDGYTF | TGTGCCAGTAGCGCGACAGGGGGGTTAGATGGCTACACCTTC
TRBJ1-6 | TRBV5-1 | . | . | CASRRQSNNSPLHF | TGCGCCAGCAGGAGGCAGAGTAATAATTCACCCCTCCACTTT
TRBJ2-1 | TRBV5-1 | TRBD2 | . | CASSRKGGLAGENNEQFF | TGCGCCAGCAGCCGAAAGGGAGGACTAGCGGGAGAGAACAATGAGCAGTTCTTC
TRBJ2-7 | TRBV7-2 | . | . | CASSSLYEQYF | TGTGCCAGCAGCTCCTTATACGAGCAGTACTTC
TRBJ1-2 | TRBV6-5 | TRBD1 | . | CASKGGWGYTF | TGTGCCAGCAAAGGGGGCTGGGGCTACACCTTC
TRBJ1-2 | TRBV4-2 | . | . | CASSQSGAYGYTF | TGTGCCAGCAGCCAATCCGGGGCCTATGGCTACACCTTC
TRBJ1-5 | TRBV19 | . | . | CASSLQGSQPQHF | TGTGCCAGTAGTCTACAGGGAAGTCAGCCCCAGCATTTT
TRBJ1-6 | TRBV9 | . | . | CASSFGASSLSPLHF | TGTGCCAGCTCCTTCGGGGCCTCCTCCCTTTCACCCCTCCACTTT
TRBJ1-2 | TRBV6-4 | TRBD1 | . | CASRDRAGWGGYTF | TGTGCCAGCCGGGACAGGGCCGGCTGGGGTGGCTACACCTTC
TRBJ1-2 | TRBV21-1 | . | . | CASSKAPGPRNYGYTF | TGTGCCAGCAGCAAAGCCCCAGGACCGCGTAACTATGGCTACACCTTC
TRBJ2-7 | TRBV3-1/TRBV3-2 | TRBD2 | . | CASSQVFGGSPTYEQYF | TGTGCCAGCAGCCAAGTTTTCGGCGGGAGCCCCACCTACGAGCAGTACTTC
TRBJ2-7 | TRBV28 | . | . | CASSETKGGGPEQYF | TGTGCCAGCAGCGAAACGAAGGGAGGGGGCCCCGAGCAGTACTTC
TRBJ2-1 | TRBV2 | . | . | CASSEQGYEQFF | TGTGCCAGCAGCGAACAGGGTTATGAGCAGTTCTTC
TRBJ2-3 | TRBV7-2 | . | . | CASSLEWSTDTQYF | TGTGCCAGCAGCTTAGAGTGGAGTACAGATACGCAGTATTTT
TRBJ2-3 | TRBV5-1 | . | . | CASSLAQSGRAGTDTQYF | TGCGCCAGCAGCTTGGCCCAAAGCGGGCGGGCAGGCACAGATACGCAGTATTTT
TRBJ1-6 | TRBV28 | . | . | CASSLRGSPLHF | TGTGCCAGCAGTTTGCGGGGCTCACCCCTCCACTTT
TRBJ2-2 | TRBV7-9 | TRBD1 | . | CASSQGVAFTGELFF | TGTGCCAGCAGCCAGGGGGTAGCTTTTACCGGGGAGCTGTTTTTT
TRBJ1-2 | TRBV19 | . | . | CASPTWDNYGYTF | TGTGCCAGCCCGACGTGGGACAACTATGGCTACACCTTC
TRBJ1-6 | TRBV2 | . | . | CASTEGVYSPLHF | TGTGCCAGCACCGAAGGAGTTTATTCACCCCTCCACTTT
TRBJ2-1 | TRBV18 | TRBD2 | . | CASSLKHSGIDNEQFF | TGTGCCAGCTCACTCAAACATAGCGGGATCGACAATGAGCAGTTCTTC
TRBJ1-5 | TRBV19 | TRBD1 | . | CATSGTGGSQPQHF | TGTGCCACCTCCGGGACAGGGGGTTCGCAGCCCCAGCATTTT
TRBJ1-1 | TRBV3-1/TRBV3-2 | . | . | CASSQGTEMNTEAFF | TGTGCCAGCAGCCAAGGGACAGAAATGAACACTGAAGCTTTCTTT
TRBJ2-7 | TRBV4-1 | . | . | CASSHQGRDYEQYF | TGCGCCAGCAGCCATCAGGGTCGGGACTACGAGCAGTACTTC
TRBJ2-7 | TRBV7-2 | TRBD1 | . | CASSLGDRVYEQYF | TGTGCCAGCAGCTTAGGGGACAGGGTTTACGAGCAGTACTTC
TRBJ2-5 | TRBV3-1/TRBV3-2 | TRBD2 | . | CASSQDLGLAGAGMETQYF | TGTGCCAGCAGCCAAGATTTAGGGCTAGCGGGCGCAGGTATGGAGACCCAGTACTTC
TRBJ2-7 | TRBV2 | . | . | CASSVSPVEQYF | TGTGCCAGCAGTGTCTCTCCGGTGGAGCAGTACTTC
TRBJ1-2 | TRBV3-1/TRBV3-2 | . | few | CASSQKGTRSGYTF | TGTGCCAGCAGCCAAAAGGGCACCCGGTCTGGCTACACCTTC
TRBJ2-7 | TRBV7-9 | . | once | CASSRTQGTYEQYF | TGTGCCAGCAGCCGAACACAGGGCACCTACGAGCAGTACTTC
TRBJ1-2 | TRBV9 | . | once | CASSVGGVGNYGYTF | TGTGCCAGCAGCGTAGGAGGGGTGGGCAACTATGGCTACACCTTC
TRBJ2-6 | TRBV19 | TRBD1 | once | CASRERTGSGANVLTF | TGTGCCAGTAGGGAAAGGACAGGCTCTGGGGCCAACGTCCTGACTTTC
TRBJ2-5 | TRBV12-3/TRBV12-4 | . | . | CASSRSGTQYF | TGTGCCAGCAGTCGGTCTGGGACCCAGTACTTC
TRBJ1-3 | TRBV5-5 | . | . | CASSLEGGSLSGNTIYF | TGTGCCAGCAGCTTGGAGGGGGGCAGCCTCTCTGGAAACACCATATATTTT
TRBJ2-1 | TRBV2 | . | . | CASRMPNEQFF | TGTGCCAGCAGGATGCCCAATGAGCAGTTCTTC
TRBJ1-1 | TRBV12-3/TRBV12-4 | . | . | CASKTGHNTEAFF | TGTGCCAGCAAGACAGGCCATAACACTGAAGCTTTCTTT
TRBJ2-5 | TRBV7-8 | . | . | CASSPAGSRETQYF | TGTGCCAGCAGTCCTGCAGGATCGAGGGAGACCCAGTACTTC
TRBJ2-6 | TRBV5-1 | . | . | CASSLTAGANVLTF | TGCGCCAGCAGCTTAACAGCTGGGGCCAACGTCCTGACTTTC
TRBJ1-5 | TRBV6-5 | TRBD1 | few | CATSEGQENQPQHF | TGTGCCACCTCAGAGGGACAGGAGAATCAGCCCCAGCATTTT